This passage covers 2 T cell receptor beta chains from one sample sequenced in a study of blood T cell repertoires in COVID-19. The table came from immunoSEQ multiplex PCR; TCRdb's copy has only in-frame clones and leaves some out. Of roughly 200,000 clones in the sample, 70% to 90% are singletons; the top ten hold more than 2.5%. Sequenced sample: peripheral blood. The receptors were gathered from a man aged 55 to 70 with acute or convalescent COVID-19.

The chain employs TRBV2 and TRBJ2-1; tentative D call: TRBD2 (6 bases). Germline V CDR1 and CDR2: SNHLY, FYNNEI. The CDR3 has 13 residues. V was trimmed by 10 bases and J by 9 bases, leaving 19 bases between them. The CDR3 sequence is CATDSSGDGEQFF. CDR3 DNA: TGTGCCACGGACTCATCGGGGGACGGTGAGCAGTTCTTC.

This clone has more than one count but fewer than ten. The genes are TRBV7-9 and TRBJ2-3; 7 positions agree with TRBD2. J lost 2 bases, V lost 5 bases, and 13 bases had no gene match. CDR1 and CDR2 from the germline V gene are SEHNR and FQNEAQ (reference sequence). The CDR3 loop spans 17 amino acids. The CDR3 DNA follows: TGTGCCAGCAGCCCCTGGGGGGGGAGCATGGACACAGATACGCAGTATTTT. This gives the protein CASSPWGGSMDTDTQYF. Full variable domain (missing parts from reference TRBV7-9 and TRBJ2-3): DTGVSQNPRHKITKRGQNVTFRCDPISEHNRLYWYRQTLGQGPEFLTYFQNEAQLEKSRLLSDRFSAERPKGSFSTLEIQRTEQGDSAMYLCASSPWGGSMDTDTQYFGPGTRLTVL.